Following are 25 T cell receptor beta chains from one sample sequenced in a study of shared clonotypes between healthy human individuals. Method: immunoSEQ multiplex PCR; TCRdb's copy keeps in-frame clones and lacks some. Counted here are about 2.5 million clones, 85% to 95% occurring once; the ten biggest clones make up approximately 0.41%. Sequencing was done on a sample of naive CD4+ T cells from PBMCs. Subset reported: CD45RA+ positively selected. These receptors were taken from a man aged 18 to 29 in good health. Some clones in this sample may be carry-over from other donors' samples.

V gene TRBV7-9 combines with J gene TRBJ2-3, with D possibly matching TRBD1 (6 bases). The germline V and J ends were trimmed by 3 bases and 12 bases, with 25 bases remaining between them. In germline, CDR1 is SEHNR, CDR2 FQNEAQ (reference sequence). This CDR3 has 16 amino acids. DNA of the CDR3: TGTGCCAGCAGCTTGATTCACAGGGAAGGCGTGATTCGACAGTATTTT. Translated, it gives CASSLIHREGVIRQYF.

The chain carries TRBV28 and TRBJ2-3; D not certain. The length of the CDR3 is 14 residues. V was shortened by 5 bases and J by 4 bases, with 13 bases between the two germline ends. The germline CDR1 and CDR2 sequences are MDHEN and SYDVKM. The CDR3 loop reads CASSIEVEADTQYF. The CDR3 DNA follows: TGTGCCAGCAGTATAGAGGTAGAGGCAGATACGCAGTATTTT.

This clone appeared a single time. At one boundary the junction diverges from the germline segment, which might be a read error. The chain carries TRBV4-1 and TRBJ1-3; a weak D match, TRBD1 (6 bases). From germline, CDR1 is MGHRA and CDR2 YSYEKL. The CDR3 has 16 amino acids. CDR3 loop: CASSQVARGPGNTIYF. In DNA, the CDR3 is TGCGCCAGCAGTCAAGTTGCCCGGGGGCCAGGAAACACCATATATTTT.

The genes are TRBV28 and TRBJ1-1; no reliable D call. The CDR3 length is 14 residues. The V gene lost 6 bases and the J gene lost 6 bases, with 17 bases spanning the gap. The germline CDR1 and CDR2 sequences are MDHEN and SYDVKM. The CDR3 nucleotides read TGTGCCAGCAGCCGCAGGCCAAAGGGAGCTGAAGCTTTCTTT. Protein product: CASSRRPKGAEAFF.

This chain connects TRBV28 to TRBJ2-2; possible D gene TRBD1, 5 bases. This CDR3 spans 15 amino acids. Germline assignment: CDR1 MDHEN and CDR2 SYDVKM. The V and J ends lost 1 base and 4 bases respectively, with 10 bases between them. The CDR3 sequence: CASSLYRMGTGELFF. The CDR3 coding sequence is TGTGCCAGCAGTTTATACAGGATGGGCACCGGGGAGCTGTTTTTT.

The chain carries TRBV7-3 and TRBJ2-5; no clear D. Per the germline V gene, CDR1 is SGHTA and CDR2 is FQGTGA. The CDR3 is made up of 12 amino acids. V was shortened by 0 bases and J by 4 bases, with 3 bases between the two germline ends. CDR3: CASSLTRETQYF. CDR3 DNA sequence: TGTGCCAGCAGCTTAACCAGAGAGACCCAGTACTTC.

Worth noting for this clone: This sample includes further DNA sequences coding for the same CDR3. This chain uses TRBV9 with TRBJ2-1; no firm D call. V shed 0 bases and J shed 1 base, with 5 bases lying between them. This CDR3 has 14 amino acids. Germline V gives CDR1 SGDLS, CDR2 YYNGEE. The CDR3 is CASSVVPSYNEQFF. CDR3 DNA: TGTGCCAGCAGCGTAGTTCCTTCCTACAATGAGCAGTTCTTC.

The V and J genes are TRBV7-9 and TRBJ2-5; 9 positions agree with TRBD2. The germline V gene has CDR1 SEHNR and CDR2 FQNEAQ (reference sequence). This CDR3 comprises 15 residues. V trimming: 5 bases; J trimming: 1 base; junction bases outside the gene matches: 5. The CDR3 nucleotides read TGTGCCAGCAGCCCACGACTAGCGGCCCAAGAGACCCAGTACTTC. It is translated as CASSPRLAAQETQYF.

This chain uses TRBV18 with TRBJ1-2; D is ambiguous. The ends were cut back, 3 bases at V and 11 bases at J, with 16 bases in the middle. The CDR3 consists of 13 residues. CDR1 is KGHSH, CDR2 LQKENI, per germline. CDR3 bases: TGTGCCAGCTCACCCACGGTGGATTTCCCGTACACCTTC. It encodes CASSPTVDFPYTF.

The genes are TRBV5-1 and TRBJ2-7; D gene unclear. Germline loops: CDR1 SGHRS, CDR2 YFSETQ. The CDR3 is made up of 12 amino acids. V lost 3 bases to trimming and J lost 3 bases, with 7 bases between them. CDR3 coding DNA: TGCGCCAGCAGCTATGACCGCTACGAGCAGTACTTC. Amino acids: CASSYDRYEQYF. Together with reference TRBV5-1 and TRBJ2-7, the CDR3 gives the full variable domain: KAGVTQTPRYLIKTRGQQVTLSCSPISGHRSVSWYQQTPGQGLQFLFEYFSETQRNKGNFPGRFSGRQFSNSRSEMNVSTLELGDSALYLCASSYDRYEQYFGPGTRLTVT.

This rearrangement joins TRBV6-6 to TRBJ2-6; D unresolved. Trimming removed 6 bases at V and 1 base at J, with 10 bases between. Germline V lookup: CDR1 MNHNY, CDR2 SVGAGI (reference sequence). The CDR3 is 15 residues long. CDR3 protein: CASSTHVSGANVLTF. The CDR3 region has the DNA TGTGCCAGCAGCACTCATGTGTCTGGGGCCAACGTCCTGACTTTC.

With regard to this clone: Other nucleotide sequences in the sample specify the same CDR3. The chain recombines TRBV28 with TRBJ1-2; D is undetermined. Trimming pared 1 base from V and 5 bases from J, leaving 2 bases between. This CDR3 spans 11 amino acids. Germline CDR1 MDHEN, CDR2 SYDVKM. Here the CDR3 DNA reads TGTGCCAGCAGTTTATATTATGGCTACACCTTC. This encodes CASSLYYGYTF.

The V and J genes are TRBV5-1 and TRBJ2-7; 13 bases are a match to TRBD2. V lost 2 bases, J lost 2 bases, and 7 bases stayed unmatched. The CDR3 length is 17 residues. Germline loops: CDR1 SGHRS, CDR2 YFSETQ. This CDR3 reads CASSFGLAGVDAYEQYF. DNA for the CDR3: TGCGCCAGCAGCTTTGGACTAGCGGGAGTTGACGCCTACGAGCAGTACTTC.

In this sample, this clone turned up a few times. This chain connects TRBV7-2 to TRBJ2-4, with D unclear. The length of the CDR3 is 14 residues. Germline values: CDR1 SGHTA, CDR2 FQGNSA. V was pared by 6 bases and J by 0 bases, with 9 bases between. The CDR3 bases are TGTGCCAGCAGTACACCGGTAGCCAAAAACATTCAGTACTTC. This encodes CASSTPVAKNIQYF.

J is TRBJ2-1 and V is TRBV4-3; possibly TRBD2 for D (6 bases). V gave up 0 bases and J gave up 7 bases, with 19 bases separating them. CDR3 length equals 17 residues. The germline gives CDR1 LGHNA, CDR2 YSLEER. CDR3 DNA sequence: TGCGCCAGCAGCCAAGATGGTTTCGGGGGAGGAAAGAATGAGCAGTTCTTC. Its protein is CASSQDGFGGGKNEQFF.

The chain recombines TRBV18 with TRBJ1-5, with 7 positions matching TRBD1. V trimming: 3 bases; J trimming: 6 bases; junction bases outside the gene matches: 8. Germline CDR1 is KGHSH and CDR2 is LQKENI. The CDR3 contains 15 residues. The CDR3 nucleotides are TGTGCCAGCTCACCCTATGGGGACAGCCTTCAGCCCCAGCATTTT. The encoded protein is CASSPYGDSLQPQHF.

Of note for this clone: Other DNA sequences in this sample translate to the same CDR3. CDR3 region: CASSLDGNQPQHF. For the CDR3, the DNA is TGTGCCAGCAGCTTGGACGGCAATCAGCCCCAGCATTTT. The genes are TRBV5-6 and TRBJ1-5, with no clear D. The CDR3 extends over 13 amino acids. CDR1 and CDR2 from the germline V gene are SGHDT and YYEEEE. Trimming removed 0 bases at V and 2 bases at J, with 3 bases between.

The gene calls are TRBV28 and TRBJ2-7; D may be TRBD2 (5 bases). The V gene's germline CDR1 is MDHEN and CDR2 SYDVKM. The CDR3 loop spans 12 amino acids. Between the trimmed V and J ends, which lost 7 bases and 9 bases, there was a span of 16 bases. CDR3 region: CASTPGYQAQYF. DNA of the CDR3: TGTGCCAGCACCCCGGGATACCAAGCGCAGTACTTC.

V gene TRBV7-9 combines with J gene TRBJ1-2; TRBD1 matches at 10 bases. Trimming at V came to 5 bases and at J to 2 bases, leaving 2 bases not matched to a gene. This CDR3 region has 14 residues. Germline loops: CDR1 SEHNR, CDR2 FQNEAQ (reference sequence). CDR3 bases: TGTGCCAGCAGCACGGACAGGGGGAACTATGGCTACACCTTC. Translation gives CASSTDRGNYGYTF.

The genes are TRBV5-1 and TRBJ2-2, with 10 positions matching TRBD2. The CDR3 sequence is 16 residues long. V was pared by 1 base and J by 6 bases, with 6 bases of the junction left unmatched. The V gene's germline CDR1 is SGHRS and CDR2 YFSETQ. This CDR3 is CASSLMSSGRPGELFF. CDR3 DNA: TGCGCCAGCAGCTTGATGTCTAGCGGGAGACCCGGGGAGCTGTTTTTT.

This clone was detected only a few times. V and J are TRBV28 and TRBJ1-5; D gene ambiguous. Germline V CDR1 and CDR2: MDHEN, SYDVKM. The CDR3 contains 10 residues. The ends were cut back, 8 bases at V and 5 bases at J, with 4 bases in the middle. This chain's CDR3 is CASGYQPQHF. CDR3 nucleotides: TGTGCCAGCGGGTATCAGCCCCAGCATTTT.

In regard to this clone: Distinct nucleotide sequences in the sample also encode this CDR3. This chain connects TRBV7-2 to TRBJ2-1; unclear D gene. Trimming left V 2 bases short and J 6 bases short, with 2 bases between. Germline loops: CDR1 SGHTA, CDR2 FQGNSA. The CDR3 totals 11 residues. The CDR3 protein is CASSLINEQFF. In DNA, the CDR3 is TGTGCCAGCAGCTTAATCAATGAGCAGTTCTTC.

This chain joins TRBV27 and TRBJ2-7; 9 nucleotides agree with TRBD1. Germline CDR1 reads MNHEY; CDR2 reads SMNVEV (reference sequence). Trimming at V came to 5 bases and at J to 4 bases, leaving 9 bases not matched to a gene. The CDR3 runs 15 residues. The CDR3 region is CASSATGTGFYEQYF. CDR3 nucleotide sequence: TGTGCCAGCAGTGCTACGGGGACAGGGTTTTACGAGCAGTACTTC.

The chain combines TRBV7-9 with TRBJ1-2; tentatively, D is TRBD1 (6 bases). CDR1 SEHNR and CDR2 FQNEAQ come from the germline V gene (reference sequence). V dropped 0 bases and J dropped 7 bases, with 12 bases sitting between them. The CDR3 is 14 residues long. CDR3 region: CASSLAPGAIGYTF. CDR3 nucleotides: TGTGCCAGCAGCTTAGCCCCGGGGGCGATTGGCTACACCTTC.

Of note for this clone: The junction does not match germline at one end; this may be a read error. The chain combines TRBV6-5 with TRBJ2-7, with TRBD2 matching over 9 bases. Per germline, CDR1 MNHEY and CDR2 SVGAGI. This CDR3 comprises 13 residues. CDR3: CASSYRASGMPRF. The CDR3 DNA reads TGTGCCAGCAGTTACCGGGCTAGCGGGATGCCCCGGTTC.